This T cell receptor beta chain emerged from a study of blood T cell repertoires in COVID-19 (dated by TCRdb to the early 2020s). In terms of the full investigation: Samples from collaborators originated in the United States, Italy and Spain and spanned both the acute and convalescent phases of COVID-19. Subjects who had been exposed to COVID-19, were actively infected with it, or had recovered from it provided the deeply sampled blood TCRbeta repertoires that made up the dataset. The prospective study material was composed of cDNA or gDNA derived from T cells, B-cell-depleted T cells, or PBMCs. Nearly every sample came with metadata listing a de-identified subject ID, COVID-19 status, age in years and sex. Where available, HLA class I and class II types were obtained from metadata supplied by the sample provider rather than from assay-based typing. The repertoires were made available in a free public database intended to serve as a resource for research on the immune response to SARS-CoV-2. The samples were drawn from the first 160 participants of the ongoing ImmuneRACE study and from 1,254 subjects provided by 6 global collaborators. The full study reports these points: The quantity of clinical and demographic metadata differed by source and by participant and was supplied without curation.

The CDR3, cysteine through phenylalanine, is 15 amino acids long. Here the CDR3 DNA is all that survives: 45 bases in frame from base 1. After removal of 4 bases from V and 1 base from J, the junction retains 6 bases not matched to a gene. CDR1 SGHDT and CDR2 YYEEEE were looked up in the germline V gene. TCRbeta CDR3 regions were amplified from genomic DNA by means of the immunoSEQ Assay, a bias-controlled multiplex PCR. As for the original processing: The number of nucleated cells in each sample was estimated by amplification of reference gene primers within the assay. To quantify the absolute abundance of each unique TCRbeta CDR3 rearrangement, sequence reads were collapsed and filtered. For each sample, productive Simpson clonality was calculated by taking the square root of Simpson's diversity index across productive rearrangements. TCRdb mirrors the immuneACCESS table, restricted to in-frame sequences. Some clones are absent from its copies; in checked studies, under half trace to an unresolved V gene, and the reason for the others is unknown. That table gives V, J and clone size, and the DNA gave D and trimming. The sample table lists roughly 340,000 clones, roughly 90% of them with a count of one. The ten largest clones capture around 3% of the sample.

A few counts support this clone. Its target antigen remains unknown. Per-base qualities were not stored, and no clone one base away is much larger. One collaborating source in Seattle enrolled patients during active infection and followed them longitudinally through the course of disease. The collaborating institutions used their own protocols to collect whole blood in K2EDTA tubes. For TCRbeta analysis, collaborator samples were shipped as frozen whole blood, as isolated PBMCs, or as DNA extracted from either sample type. Sequencing was done on a sample of peripheral blood. The TCR originated in a woman younger than 45 with COVID-19, enrolled during active disease. Recombination connected TRBV5-6 to TRBJ1-2; 8 bases in between match TRBD1. The nucleotide sequence reads as follows: TGTGCCAGCAGCCAACCACAGGGGGATAACTATGGCTACACCTTC. Its amino acids are CASSQPQGDNYGYTF.